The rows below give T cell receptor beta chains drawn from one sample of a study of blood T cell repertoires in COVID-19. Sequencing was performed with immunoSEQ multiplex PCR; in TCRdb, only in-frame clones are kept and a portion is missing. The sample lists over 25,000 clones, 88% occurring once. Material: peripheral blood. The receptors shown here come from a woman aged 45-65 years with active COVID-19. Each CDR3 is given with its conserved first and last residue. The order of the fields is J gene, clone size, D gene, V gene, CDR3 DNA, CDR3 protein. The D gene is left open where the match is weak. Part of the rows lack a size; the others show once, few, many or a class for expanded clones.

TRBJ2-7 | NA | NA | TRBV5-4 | TGTGCCAGCAGCCCATCCGGGGAGACGGGCTACGAGCAGTACTTC | CASSPSGETGYEQYF
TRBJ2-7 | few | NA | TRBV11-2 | TGTGCCAGCAGCTTAGGGAGCGGCCACGAGCAGTACTTC | CASSLGSGHEQYF
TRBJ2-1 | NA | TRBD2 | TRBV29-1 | TGCAGCGTGAAGACTAGCGGGAGTGGTGAGCAGTTCTTC | CSVKTSGSGEQFF
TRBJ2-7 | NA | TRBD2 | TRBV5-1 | TGCGCCAGCAGCAGAGCGGGGGGGGAGTACGAGCAGTACTTC | CASSRAGGEYEQYF
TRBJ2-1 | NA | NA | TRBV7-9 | TGTGCCAGCAGCCAGATTAAAAGGGGATCAGGATCTGAGCAGTTCTTC | CASSQIKRGSGSEQFF
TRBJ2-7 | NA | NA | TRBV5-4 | TGTGCCAGCAGTCTGGAGGGCAACGAGCAGTACTTC | CASSLEGNEQYF
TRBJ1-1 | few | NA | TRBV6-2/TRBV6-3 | TGTGCCAGCAGTAGTATCGGTCTGAACACTGAAGCTTTCTTT | CASSSIGLNTEAFF
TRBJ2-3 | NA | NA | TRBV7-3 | TGTGCCAGCAGCTTAACCTCTCGGGGTGATACGCAGTATTTT | CASSLTSRGDTQYF
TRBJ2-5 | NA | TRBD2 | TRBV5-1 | TGCGCCAGCAGCACGGGACTAGCGGGAGGGGAACAAGAGACCCAGTACTTC | CASSTGLAGGEQETQYF
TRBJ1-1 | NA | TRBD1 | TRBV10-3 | TGTGCCATCAGTTTCGGACAGGGGAACACTGAAGCTTTCTTT | CAISFGQGNTEAFF
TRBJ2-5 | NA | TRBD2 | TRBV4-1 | TGCGCCAGCAGCCAAGAGTCGCCTAGCGGGAGGGCCGTGACCCAGTACTTC | CASSQESPSGRAVTQYF
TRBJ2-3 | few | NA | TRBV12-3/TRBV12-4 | TGTGCCAGCAGTGGGCCCCGAGATACGCAGTATTTT | CASSGPRDTQYF
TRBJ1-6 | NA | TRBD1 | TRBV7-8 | TGTGCCAGCAGCCTAGACAGGGCTAATTCACCCCTCCACTTT | CASSLDRANSPLHF
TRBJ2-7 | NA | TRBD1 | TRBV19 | TGTGCCAGTAGCCCGGGGACAGGGTTGTCCTACGAGCAGTACTTC | CASSPGTGLSYEQYF
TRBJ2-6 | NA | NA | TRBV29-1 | TGCAGCGTTACCGACTCGATGGGGGCCAACGTCCTGACTTTC | CSVTDSMGANVLTF
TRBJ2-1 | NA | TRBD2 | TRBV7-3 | TGTGCCAGCAGCTACCGTGGTAGCGGGAAGCACAATGAGCAGTTCTTC | CASSYRGSGKHNEQFF
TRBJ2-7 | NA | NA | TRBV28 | TGTGCCAGCAGTTTGGGGTCCTACGGGACACTCACCTACGAGCAGTACTTC | CASSLGSYGTLTYEQYF
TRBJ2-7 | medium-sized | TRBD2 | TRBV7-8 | TGTGCCAGCAGCTTATTTGGGACTAGGGGGAGCTACGAGCAGTACTTC | CASSLFGTRGSYEQYF
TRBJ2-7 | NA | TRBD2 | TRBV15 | TGTGCCACCAGCCCCACGGGGGGCTCCTACGAGCAGTACTTC | CATSPTGGSYEQYF
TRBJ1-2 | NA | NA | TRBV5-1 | TGCGCCAGCAGCTCCTCGGGGTGGGATGGCTACACCTTC | CASSSSGWDGYTF
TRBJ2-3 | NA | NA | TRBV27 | TGTGCCAGCAGCCCTAGCACAGATACGCAGTATTTT | CASSPSTDTQYF
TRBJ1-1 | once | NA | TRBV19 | TGTGCCAGTAGCCTCGGACAGAGCTTCTCTGAAGCTTTCTTT | CASSLGQSFSEAFF
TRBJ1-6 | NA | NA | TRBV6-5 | TGTGCCAGCAGTTACAAGAGAAATTCACCCCTCCACTTT | CASSYKRNSPLHF
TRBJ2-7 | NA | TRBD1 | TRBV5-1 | TGCGCCAGCAGCTTAGGGACAGGGGTATTCTACGAGCAGTACTTC | CASSLGTGVFYEQYF
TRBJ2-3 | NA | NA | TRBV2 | TGTGCCAGCAGTGAACCATTCACAGATACGCAGTATTTT | CASSEPFTDTQYF
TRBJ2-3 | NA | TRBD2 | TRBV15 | TGTGCCACCAGCAGAGATCGGACTAGCGGGAGCGATACGCAGTATTTT | CATSRDRTSGSDTQYF
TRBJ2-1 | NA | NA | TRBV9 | TGTGCCAGCAGCGCGGAGGGGGACTATCACAATGAGCAGTTCTTC | CASSAEGDYHNEQFF
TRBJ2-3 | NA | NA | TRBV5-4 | TGTGCCAGCAGCTTGTGGTTGGCGAGGTCAACGCAGTATTTT | CASSLWLARSTQYF
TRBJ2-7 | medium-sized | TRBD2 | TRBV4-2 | TGTGCCAGCAGCCAAACTGATATAGCGGGACTGGACTTC | CASSQTDIAGLDF
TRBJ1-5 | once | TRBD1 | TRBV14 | TGTGCCAGCAGCCGAGGACAGGCTCAGCCCCAGCATTTT | CASSRGQAQPQHF
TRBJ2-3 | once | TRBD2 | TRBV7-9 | TGTGCCAGCAGCTCCGTAGCGGGTAGCACAGATACGCAGTATTTT | CASSSVAGSTDTQYF
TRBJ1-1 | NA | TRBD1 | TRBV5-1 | TGCGCCAGCAGCTTCTCCGGGACAGCCTTCTCCCTACTGGATGCTTTCTTT | CASSFSGTAFSLLDAFF
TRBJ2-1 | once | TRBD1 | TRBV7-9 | TGTGCCAGCAGCTGGACAGGCTACAATGAGCAGTTCTTC | CASSWTGYNEQFF
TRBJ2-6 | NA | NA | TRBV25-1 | TGTGCCAGCAGTGAATATGGAGGGTCCGGGGCCAACGTCCTGACTTTC | CASSEYGGSGANVLTF
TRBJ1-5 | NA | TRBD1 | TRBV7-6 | TGTGCCAGCAGCTTAGTGGGACAGGGCAATCAGCCCCAGCATTTT | CASSLVGQGNQPQHF
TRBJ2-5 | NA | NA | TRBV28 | TGTGCCAGCAGTTTCGATCGGGGGACCCAGTACTTC | CASSFDRGTQYF
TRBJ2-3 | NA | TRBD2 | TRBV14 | TGTGCCAGCAGCCATCCGGGACTAGCGGACACAGATACGCAGTATTTT | CASSHPGLADTDTQYF
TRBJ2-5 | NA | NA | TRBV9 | TGTGCCAGCAGCGTAGAGGCTAGACCCCAAGAGACCCAGTACTTC | CASSVEARPQETQYF
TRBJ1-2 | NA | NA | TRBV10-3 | TGTGCCATCAGTGAGGGCAGATATGGCTACACCTTC | CAISEGRYGYTF
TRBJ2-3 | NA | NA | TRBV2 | TGTGCCAGGAAGGAGCCAATCACAGATACGCAGTATTTT | CARKEPITDTQYF
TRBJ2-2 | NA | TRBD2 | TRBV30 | TGTGCCTCCTTACTAGCGGGACAGAACACCGGGGAGCTGTTTTTT | CASLLAGQNTGELFF
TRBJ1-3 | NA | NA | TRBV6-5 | TGTGCCAGCAGAATGACAGGAATCTCTGGAAACACCATATATTTT | CASRMTGISGNTIYF
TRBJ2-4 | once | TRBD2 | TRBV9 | TGTGCCAGCAGCCCTCGTACGGGACTAGACGTAGCCAAAAACATTCAGTACTTC | CASSPRTGLDVAKNIQYF
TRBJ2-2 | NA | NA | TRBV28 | TGTGCCAGCACCCTACTGTTGAACACCGGGGAGCTGTTTTTT | CASTLLLNTGELFF
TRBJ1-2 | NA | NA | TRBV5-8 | TGTGCCAGCAGTAGTACAGGAAACTATGGCTACACCTTC | CASSSTGNYGYTF
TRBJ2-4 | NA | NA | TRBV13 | TGTGCCAGCAGCTTAACGCAGGGCAAAAACATTCAGTACTTC | CASSLTQGKNIQYF
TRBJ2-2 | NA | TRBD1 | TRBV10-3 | TGTGCCATCAGTCTGGACAGGGTCGGGGAGCTGTTTTTT | CAISLDRVGELFF
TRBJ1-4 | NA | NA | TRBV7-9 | TGTGCCAGCAGCTTACCACCTGGCGAAAAACTGTTTTTT | CASSLPPGEKLFF
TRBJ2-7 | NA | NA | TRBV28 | TGTGCCAGCAGTTTTCTAGGCTACGAGCAGTACTTC | CASSFLGYEQYF
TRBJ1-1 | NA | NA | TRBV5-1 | TGCGCCAGCAGCTTGGGTCCGGGACAAACTAACACTGAAGCTTTCTTT | CASSLGPGQTNTEAFF
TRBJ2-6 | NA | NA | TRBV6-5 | TGTGCCAGCAGGTCCAGCTCTGGGGCCAACGTCCTGACTTTC | CASRSSSGANVLTF
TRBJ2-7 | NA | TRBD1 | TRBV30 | TGTGCCTGGAGCGGGACAGGGAACTACGAGCAGTACTTC | CAWSGTGNYEQYF
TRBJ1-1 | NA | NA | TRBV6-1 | TGTGCCAGCAGTGAACAGAAGAACACTGAAGCTTTCTTT | CASSEQKNTEAFF
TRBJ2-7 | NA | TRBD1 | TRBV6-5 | TGTGCCAGCAGCCGACAGGGTTCCTACGAGCAGTACTTC | CASSRQGSYEQYF